Below are 24 T cell receptor beta chains sequenced from a single sample in a study of blood T cells in healthy people across ages. The authors ran a second PCR of about 7 to 11 cycles using a sample-barcoded 5' primer and a J-beta primer mix. Using its own MiXCR run on the 5' RACE reads, TCRdb lists one record per CDR3 protein. This sample has 850,000 or so distinct CDR3 sequences; 29% occur once, and the top ten carry around a sixth. What was sequenced was blood. Receptor source: a woman over 75 in good health.

The table lists this clonotype with many counts. This chain uses TRBV12-3 or TRBV12-4 with TRBJ2-3; tentative D call: TRBD2 (7 bases). The germline V and J ends were trimmed by 4 bases and 2 bases, with 13 bases remaining between them. The CDR3 is 15 amino acids. CDR3 region: CASSSWGGPTDTQYF. CDR3 in DNA: TGTGCCAGCAGTTCGTGGGGGGGGCCCACAGATACGCAGTATTTT.

This clonotype was counted at least ten times. The CDR3 loop is CASSSLLLAGENNEQFF. In nucleotides, the CDR3 is TGTGCCAGCAGCTCGTTATTACTAGCGGGGGAAAACAATGAGCAGTTCTTC. The rearrangement links TRBV6-6 to TRBJ2-1, with TRBD2 identical over 11 bases. Trimming at V came to 6 bases and at J to 5 bases, leaving 12 bases not matched to a gene. CDR1 and CDR2 (germline): MNHNY, SVGAGI (reference sequence). This CDR3 is built from 17 residues.

This clonotype was found many times. The chain uses TRBV4-3 and TRBJ2-4, with D unclear. In germline, CDR1 is LGHNA, CDR2 YSLEER. The CDR3 extends over 14 amino acids. Deletions cut 0 bases from V and 7 bases from J, with 10 bases between. Here the CDR3 reads CASSQEVQSNIQYF. CDR3 DNA sequence: TGCGCCAGCAGCCAAGAGGTACAGAGCAACATTCAGTACTTC.

The chain uses TRBV9 and TRBJ2-5; D may be TRBD1 or TRBD2 (6 bases each). CDR1 is SGDLS and CDR2 is YYNGEE in the germline V gene. Trimming took 0 bases from V and 4 from J, leaving 13 bases between them. The CDR3 covers 15 residues. The CDR3 sequence: CASSVVEGGPETQYF. The CDR3 bases are TGTGCCAGCAGCGTAGTTGAGGGGGGCCCAGAGACCCAGTACTTC.

In its sample, this clonotype was seen a few times. The chain joins TRBV6-6 to TRBJ1-2; 7 nucleotides match TRBD1. Germline lookup yields CDR1 MNHNY and CDR2 SVGAGI (reference sequence). The CDR3 has 15 amino acids. Trimming removed 7 bases from V and 2 bases from J; junction bases left unmatched: 10. CDR3 region: CASTVNDRVNYGYTF. In DNA form, the CDR3 reads TGTGCCAGCACCGTTAACGACAGGGTAAACTATGGCTACACCTTC.

This clonotype occurred many times. The rearrangement links TRBV7-8 to TRBJ2-3, with D possibly TRBD2 on 5 matching bases. This CDR3 is built from 13 residues. The germline gives CDR1 SGHVS, CDR2 FQNEAQ. Trimming shortened V by 5 bases and J by 5 bases, and 11 bases separated the two germline ends. For the CDR3, the DNA is TGTGCCAGCAGCCTTAGCGTTCAAGATACGCAGTATTTT. The encoded protein is CASSLSVQDTQYF.

The chain uses TRBV30 and TRBJ2-2; weak D call: TRBD1 (5 bases). Trimming shortened V by 0 bases and J by 5 bases, and 7 bases separated the two germline ends. Germline values: CDR1 GTSNPN, CDR2 SVGIG (reference sequence). The CDR3 contains 13 residues. Here the CDR3 reads CAWSVQVTGELFF. CDR3 DNA: TGTGCCTGGAGTGTACAGGTTACCGGGGAGCTGTTTTTT.

The J gene is TRBJ2-5, the V gene TRBV20-1; D may be TRBD1 (5 bases). The V end was cut by 2 bases, the J end by 9 bases, with 13 bases between. Germline loops: CDR1 DFQATT, CDR2 SNEGSKA (reference sequence). The CDR3 is made up of 12 amino acids. CDR3 nucleotide sequence: TGCAGTGCTAGACCTATAACAGGTCCCCAGTACTTC. This codes for CSARPITGPQYF.

Remarks on this clonotype: A much larger clone differs by one base, so this may be a read error. J is TRBJ1-2 and V is TRBV20-1; D is undetermined. V was pared by 1 base and J by 8 bases, with 17 bases between. This CDR3 comprises 14 residues. The germline gives CDR1 DFQATT, CDR2 SNEGSKA (reference sequence). Written as DNA, the CDR3 is TGCAGTGCTAGAGGTGGGAAGGCGCTCGAGGGCTACACCTTC. Protein product: CSARGGKALEGYTF.

The rearrangement joins TRBV10-2 to TRBJ2-3; the D gene could be TRBD1 or TRBD2 (6 bases each). Germline lookup yields CDR1 WSHSY and CDR2 SAAADI. The CDR3 has 16 amino acids. V lost 3 bases and J 4 bases, leaving 17 bases between the germline ends. The CDR3 DNA sequence: TGCGCCAGCAGTGACTGGGGGGCTGGAGGAGCAGATACGCAGTATTTT. Protein: CASSDWGAGGADTQYF.

Notes on this clonotype: A junction boundary mismatches the germline segment, possibly from a read error. V and J are TRBV15 and TRBJ2-1; TRBD2 aligns across 12 bases. The germline V gene has CDR1 LNHNV and CDR2 YYDKDF (reference sequence). CDR3 length: 13 residues. Here the CDR3 reads CAASRLAGEEQFF. Written as DNA, the CDR3 is TGTGCCGCCAGCCGACTAGCGGGAGAGGAGCAGTTCTTC. The whole variable domain, filled in from reference TRBV15 and TRBJ2-1, reads DAMVIQNPRYQVTQFGKPVTLSCSQTLNHNVMYWYQQKSSQAPKLLFHYYDKDFNNEADTPDNFQSRRPNTSFCFLDIRSPGLGDTAMYLCAASRLAGEEQFFGPGTRLTVL.

This clonotype was seen more than once but under ten times. The V gene is TRBV20-1, the J gene TRBJ2-2; D is perhaps TRBD2 (6 bases). The V and J ends lost 5 bases and 0 bases respectively, with 16 bases between them. Germline CDR1 reads DFQATT; CDR2 reads SNEGSKA (reference sequence). The CDR3 spans 16 residues. The CDR3, as DNA: TGCAGTGCTTTGCGGGGCGCCGGCGCGAACACCGGGGAGCTGTTTTTT. Residues: CSALRGAGANTGELFF.

On this clonotype: This may stem from a read error, because a much larger clone lies one nucleotide away. The rearrangement uses TRBV10-2 and TRBJ2-7; D ambiguous. The CDR3 extends over 14 amino acids. Germline CDR1 reads WSHSY; CDR2 reads SAAADI. The DNA of the CDR3 is TGCGCCAGCAGTGAGCCCAGCACACACTACGAGGAGTACTTC. Translating gives CASSEPSTHYEEYF.

This clonotype was counted a few times. The rearrangement uses TRBV9 and TRBJ1-6, with 7 bases matching TRBD1. CDR3 size: 14 residues. Unmatched junction bases numbered 7, after V lost 3 bases and J lost 10 bases. Germline CDR1 is SGDLS and CDR2 is YYNGEE. As DNA, the CDR3 is TGTGCCAGCAGCGGCGGAGGGGGCGGGTCACCCCTCCACTTT. It encodes CASSGGGGGSPLHF.

CDR3 in amino acids: CASSWGDRTQNIQYF. The CDR3 region has the DNA TGCGCCAGCAGCTGGGGGGACAGGACTCAAAACATTCAGTACTTC. V and J are TRBV5-1 and TRBJ2-7; TRBD1 matches at 8 bases. The J call is doubtful: the DNA matches TRBJ2-4 better. Germline lookup yields CDR1 SGHRS and CDR2 YFSETQ. CDR3 size: 15 residues.

There are many counts of this clonotype. This chain links TRBV7-6 with TRBJ2-1, with a possible D match to TRBD1 (6 bases). The CDR3 runs 15 residues. Trimming took off 5 bases at V and 8 bases at J, with 19 bases between the two ends. Germline CDR1 is SGHVS and CDR2 is FNYEAQ. The CDR3 reads CASSPSGQGRDEQFF. The CDR3 coding sequence is TGTGCCAGCAGCCCCTCAGGCCAGGGGCGGGATGAGCAGTTCTTC.

CDR3 sequence (DNA): TGTGCCAGCAGCGTAGATAGGGGCAGACCAGGGGAGACCCAGTACTTC. It codes for CASSVDRGRPGETQYF. V and J are TRBV9 and TRBJ2-7; D is possibly TRBD1 (5 bases). The end of the DNA aligns better with TRBJ2-5, so the J call may be wrong. The germline gives CDR1 SGDLS, CDR2 YYNGEE. This CDR3 is 16 amino acids long.

To note about this clonotype: This may stem from a read error, because a much larger clone lies one nucleotide away. The chain employs TRBV7-9 and TRBJ1-4; D possibly corresponds to TRBD1 (6 bases). Germline assignment: CDR1 SEHNR and CDR2 FQNEAQ (reference sequence). The CDR3 contains 15 residues. The CDR3 spells CAGSSRGQPGEKLFF. CDR3 bases: TGTGCCGGCAGCAGTCGGGGGCAGCCGGGTGAAAAACTGTTTTTT.

The chain links TRBV6-6 to TRBJ1-4; 7 positions agree with TRBD1. Germline assignment: CDR1 MNHNY and CDR2 SVGAGI (reference sequence). J lost 4 bases, V lost 6 bases, and 5 bases had no gene match. The CDR3 runs to 14 residues. CDR3 region: CASRLGQNNEKLFF. The CDR3 DNA sequence: TGTGCCAGCAGGTTGGGACAGAATAATGAAAAACTGTTTTTT.

A remark on this clonotype: This may be a read error, as it is one base from a much larger clone. The J gene is TRBJ2-3, the V gene TRBV2, with 12 nucleotides matching TRBD1. V lost 1 base, J lost 4 bases, and 6 bases stayed unmatched. The CDR3 length is 17 residues. Germline CDR1 is SNHLY and CDR2 is FYNNEI. The CDR3 loop is CASSEVLGTGGADTQYF. CDR3 nucleotides: TGTGCCAGCAGTGAAGTTCTTGGGACAGGGGGCGCAGATACGCAGTATTTT.

The V gene is TRBV5-6, the J gene TRBJ2-7, with 7 bases that match TRBD1. CDR3 size: 14 residues. Germline trimming cut 6 bases from V and 0 bases from J; bases unmatched to any gene: 6. CDR1 SGHDT and CDR2 YYEEEE come from the germline V gene. CDR3 sequence: CASILGTVSYEQYF. The CDR3 nucleotides read TGTGCCAGCATTTTAGGGACAGTCTCCTACGAGCAGTACTTC.

The gene calls are TRBV7-6 and TRBJ2-1; the match to TRBD2 covers 8 bases. The CDR3 has 13 amino acids. The germline V gene encodes CDR1 SGHVS and CDR2 FNYEAQ. The trim removed 6 bases at V and 6 bases at J, leaving 4 bases unmatched. The CDR3 loop is CASRPGGVNEQFF. CDR3 in DNA: TGTGCCAGCAGGCCGGGGGGGGTCAATGAGCAGTTCTTC.

As concerns this clonotype: This may arise from a read error, as a much more abundant clone is one base away. The chain is built from TRBV20-1 and TRBJ2-1; 9 bases are a match to TRBD2. Judging by the DNA end, TRBJ2-7 fits better; the J call may be wrong. CDR3 size: 16 residues. Germline V CDR1 and CDR2: DFQATT, SNEGSKA (reference sequence). CDR3: CSARDGGGAFYNEQYF. CDR3 DNA: TGCAGTGCTAGAGACGGCGGGGGGGCCTTCTACAATGAGCAGTACTTC.

This clonotype was recorded once. Germline is not matched at one junction end, which may reflect a read error. The CDR3, as DNA: TGTGCCAACAGCTCAGACGGGACAGTATTTAATGAAAAACTGTTTTTT. Translating gives CANSSDGTVFNEKLFF. The chain is built from TRBV7-9 and TRBJ1-4; 7 bases fit TRBD1. The length of the CDR3 is 16 residues. Germline assignment: CDR1 SEHNR and CDR2 FQNEAQ (reference sequence).